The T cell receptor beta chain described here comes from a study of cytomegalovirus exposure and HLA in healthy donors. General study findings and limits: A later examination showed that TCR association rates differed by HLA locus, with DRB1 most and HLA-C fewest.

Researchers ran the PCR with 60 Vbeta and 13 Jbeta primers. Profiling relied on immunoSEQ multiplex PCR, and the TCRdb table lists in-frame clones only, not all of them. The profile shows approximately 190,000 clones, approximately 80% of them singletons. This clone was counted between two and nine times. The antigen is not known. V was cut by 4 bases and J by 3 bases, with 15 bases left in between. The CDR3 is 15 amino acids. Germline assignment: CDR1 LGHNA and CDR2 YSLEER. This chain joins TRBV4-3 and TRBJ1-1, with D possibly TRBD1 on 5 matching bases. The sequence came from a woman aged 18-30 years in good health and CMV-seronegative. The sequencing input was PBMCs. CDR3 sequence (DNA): TGCGCCAGCAGCCTAAGTGCAGGGTGGGACACTGAAGCTTTCTTT. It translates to CASSLSAGWDTEAFF.